This is a list of T cell receptor beta chains from one sample in a study of blood T cells in healthy people across ages. MiXCR, applied by TCRdb to the 5' RACE reads, yields one record per CDR3 protein. The table shows 800,000 to 950,000 distinct CDR3 sequences, with approximately 49% occurring only once. The sample comprised blood. Source of these receptors: a man aged 25-40 years in good health. Both conserved end residues are part of each CDR3.

TRBV6-5 | CASSLAQGVMNTEAFF
TRBV29-1 | CSVATDRGRPQHF
TRBV6-1 | CASSPDSLARSSYNSPLHF
TRBV29-1 | CSVVRDRSSYEQYF
TRBV25-1 | CASRGFGGEKLFF
TRBV9 | CASSDDRVQGYTF
TRBV5-1 | CASSLGRTGLNSPLHF
TRBV27 | CASTATGEEAFF
TRBV7-9 | CASSWRTSGGRTYNEQYF
TRBV10-3 | CAISPGLAGANTGELFF
TRBV28 | CASREGQDARGYTF
TRBV7-2 | CASSLAGRTGYEQYF
TRBV10-3 | CATAGLANNEQFF
TRBV28 | CASNFDRGLGTANTEAFF
TRBV29-1 | CSVGGTAYTDTQYF
TRBV6-5 | CASSTGPSNQPQHF
TRBV20-1 | CSASFGGPNTGELFF
TRBV28 | CASSSPATANEKLFF
TRBV15 | CATSRGGKQPQHF
TRBV15 | CATSRVLADTQYF
TRBV4-1 | CASSQVRGSNTEAFF
TRBV5-1 | CASSLGPENSNQPQHF